This T cell receptor beta chain originates from a study of post-analysis software for immune sequencing data. Study-wide background: Patients with relapsing-remitting, secondary progressive and progressive-relapsing multiple sclerosis courses were all represented. Study observations and caveats: When patients were compared with controls, 5 or 6 TRBV segments were more frequent, TRBV5-6, TRBV5-1 and TRBV20-1 among them. Same-batch preparations were strongly co-clustered by F measure.

Unique molecular identifiers tagged the TCR beta cDNA libraries. Out of roughly 1 to 10 million T cells, some 480,000 cDNA molecules were generated. TCRdb fed the PCR reads into MiXCR, producing one record per CDR3 protein. The table records 600,000 to 750,000 distinct CDR3 sequences, roughly three fifths of them present only once. A remark on this clonotype: The target antigen is unknown.

J gave up 3 bases and V 1 base, and 8 bases lay outside the gene matches. Germline values: CDR1 SGHTA, CDR2 FQGNSA. This CDR3 is 19 amino acids long. The source is a girl aged 2 to 9 with multiple sclerosis. Sequenced: blood. The chain carries TRBV7-2 and TRBJ2-1; 14 bases line up with TRBD2. The CDR3 is CASSLVGTSGGARYNEQFF. The CDR3 DNA follows: TGTGCCAGCAGCTTAGTGGGGACTAGCGGGGGTGCTCGCTACAATGAGCAGTTCTTC.